This note documents a single T cell receptor beta chain sequence. There are a few counts of this clonotype. Its antigen remains undetermined. The record has no base qualities; no much larger clone is one base away. This sample is part of a study of T cell repertoires in cytomegalovirus infection (dated by TCRdb to about 2019). Looking at the study overall: Donor HLA type was relevant to the analysis, because carriage of CMV infection together with the matching HLA type was indicated by public TCR beta signatures. Beyond this particular receptor, the publication reports: In both this cohort and an independent cohort of some 350 donors, the cumulative frequency of public TCR beta family members distinguished carriers of CMV infection plus the relevant HLA type. The ex vivo response was dominated by HLA-C-restricted CMV-specific TCR beta clonotypes, which also provided the single most frequent clonotype in two of eight donors.

Sequenced using an Illumina HiSeq 1500. TCRdb handled the public reads itself, with Q25 trimming in fastp and clone calling in MiXCR, and kept productive beta chains. Here each entry gathers all rows of one CDR3 protein and keeps the most common genes and DNA. The sample data list around 300,000 distinct CDR3 sequences, and over 7.5% of these were observed just once. The top ten hold approximately 4.7% of the sample. V is reduced by 6 bases and J by 2 bases, leaving a spacing of 14 bases between them. The CDR3 contains 14 residues, cysteine and phenylalanine counted. Only the CDR3 portion is preserved as DNA: 42 bases, with reading frame beginning at the first base. The germline V gene specifies MDHEN as CDR1 and SYDVKM as CDR2.

The chain links TRBV28 with TRBJ2-7, with the identity of the D gene unclear. This TCR was sampled from a human donor in good health (CMV status not recorded). Some clones in this sample may be carry-over from other donors' samples. Sequenced input: PBMCs. Read as DNA, the sequence is TGTGCCAGCAGCGTATATACAGCCCCCTACGAGCAGTACTTC. Its amino acids are CASSVYTAPYEQYF.